Below are 26 T cell receptor beta chains sequenced from a single sample in a study of blood T cell repertoires in COVID-19. Data came from immunoSEQ multiplex PCR; TCRdb stores just in-frame clones and leaves some out. This table has about 98,000 clones, roughly 80% appearing once. The sample consisted of peripheral blood. These receptors all stem from a man between 60 and 75 years old with active or convalescent COVID-19.

The chain has TRBV29-1 and TRBJ2-1; 9 bases agree with TRBD2. Germline V lookup: CDR1 SQVTM, CDR2 ANQGSEA. J gave up 3 bases and V 5 bases, and 11 bases lay outside the gene matches. The CDR3 runs 16 residues. Written as DNA, the CDR3 is TGCAGCGTTCTTAGGGCTAGCGGGATGAACTACAATGAGCAGTTCTTC. It yields the protein CSVLRASGMNYNEQFF.

The V and J genes are TRBV5-1 and TRBJ2-3, with 10 bases fitting TRBD2. Trimming removed 0 bases from V and 0 bases from J; junction bases left unmatched: 1. There are 16 residues in the CDR3. In germline, CDR1 is SGHRS, CDR2 YFSETQ. The CDR3 coding sequence is TGCGCCAGCAGCTTGGGGACTAGCGGTAGCACAGATACGCAGTATTTT. This encodes CASSLGTSGSTDTQYF.

The chain has TRBV5-6 and TRBJ2-5, with 7 bases matching TRBD1. The V gene's germline CDR1 is SGHDT and CDR2 YYEEEE. The CDR3 spans 14 residues. Trimming took 4 bases from V and 1 from J; bases not matched to a gene: 4. The CDR3 DNA reads TGTGCCAGCAGCGTTGACAGGGTCCAAGAGACCCAGTACTTC. Translated, it gives CASSVDRVQETQYF. The whole variable domain, filled in from reference TRBV5-6 and TRBJ2-5, reads DAGVTQSPTHLIKTRGQQVTLRCSPKSGHDTVSWYQQALGQGPQFIFQYYEEEERQRGNFPDRFSGHQFPNYSSELNVNALLLGDSALYLCASSVDRVQETQYFGPGTRLLVL.

A single count supports this clone. J is TRBJ1-2 and V is TRBV28; 9 bases agree with TRBD1. The CDR3 is 15 amino acids. CDR1 and CDR2 from the germline V gene are MDHEN and SYDVKM. V gave up 3 bases and J gave up 3 bases; unmatched junction bases: 5. CDR3 residues: CASSFGTGRDYGYTF. For the CDR3, the DNA is TGTGCCAGCAGTTTTGGGACAGGGAGAGACTATGGCTACACCTTC.

The rearrangement links TRBV18 to TRBJ2-3; perhaps TRBD1 as D (5 bases). V gave up 6 bases and J gave up 5 bases, with 15 bases separating them. Germline-derived CDR1 and CDR2 are KGHSH and LQKENI. The CDR3 is 14 amino acids. CDR3 protein: CASSPSRGEDTQYF. The CDR3 nucleotides read TGTGCCAGCTCTCCCTCTAGGGGCGAAGATACGCAGTATTTT. Supplemented by reference TRBV18 and TRBJ2-3, the full variable domain reads NAGVMQNPRHLVRRRGQEARLRCSPMKGHSHVYWYRQLPEEGLKFMVYLQKENIIDESGMPKERFSAEFPKEGPSILRIQQVVRGDSAAYFCASSPSRGEDTQYFGPGTRLTVL.

The table lists this clone with a few counts. The V and J genes are TRBV29-1 and TRBJ1-1; possible D gene TRBD1, 5 bases. Between the trimmed V and J ends, which lost 4 bases and 0 bases, there was a span of 9 bases. From germline, CDR1 is SQVTM and CDR2 ANQGSEA. The CDR3 consists of 13 residues. Written as DNA, the CDR3 is TGCAGCGTTGGGGAGGGGATGAACACTGAAGCTTTCTTT. Residues: CSVGEGMNTEAFF.

V is TRBV4-1 and J is TRBJ2-5; 10 positions agree with TRBD2. Looked up from germline, CDR1 is MGHRA and CDR2 is YSYEKL. Trimming cost V 1 base and J 1 base; bases outside gene matches: 12. The CDR3 has 19 amino acids. The DNA for the CDR3 is TGCGCCAGCAGCCAAGGACTAGCGGGCCCCCGGGTGGGCCAAGAGACCCAGTACTTC. The encoded protein is CASSQGLAGPRVGQETQYF.

This clone is a singleton in its sample. V usage is TRBV19 and J usage is TRBJ2-7, with 9 bases lining up with TRBD1. CDR1 and CDR2 from the germline V gene are LNHDA and SQIVND (reference sequence). Trimming cost V 6 bases and J 2 bases; bases outside gene matches: 5. This CDR3 region has 14 residues. DNA for the CDR3: TGTGCCAGTAGAAGGACAGGGGTCCCCTACGAGCAGTACTTC. Protein sequence: CASRRTGVPYEQYF.

This chain links TRBV27 with TRBJ1-1; TRBD1 matches 7 bases. Germline CDR1 reads MNHEY; CDR2 reads SMNVEV (reference sequence). V gave up 4 bases and J gave up 4 bases; unmatched junction bases: 12. CDR3 size: 16 residues. The CDR3 DNA follows: TGTGCCAGCAGTTCCCCGCTAAGGGGGCGACGCACTGAAGCTTTCTTT. Translated, it gives CASSSPLRGRRTEAFF.

This sequence joins TRBV27 and TRBJ1-1; D not certain. The CDR3 runs 14 residues. The ends were cut back, 6 bases at V and 4 bases at J, with 15 bases in the middle. Germline lookup yields CDR1 MNHEY and CDR2 SMNVEV (reference sequence). CDR3 in amino acids: CASSSAIGVTEAFF. The DNA for the CDR3 is TGTGCCAGCAGCTCCGCAATCGGGGTCACTGAAGCTTTCTTT.

The chain joins TRBV11-3 to TRBJ1-1; D gene ambiguous. This CDR3 is 15 amino acids long. V lost 5 bases and J 4 bases, leaving 17 bases between the germline ends. Germline V gives CDR1 SGHNT, CDR2 YENEEA. CDR3 bases: TGTGCCAGCAGCCCATACCATACCGGGAGCACTGAAGCTTTCTTT. Its translation is CASSPYHTGSTEAFF.

The chain joins TRBV25-1 to TRBJ2-4, with 8 bases aligning to TRBD2. Germline V gene lookup returns CDR1 MGHDK and CDR2 SYGVNS. Losses at the gene ends were 7 bases for V and 8 bases for J; bases not matched to a gene: 19. The length of the CDR3 is 17 residues. This CDR3 reads CASIVGQVAGPRDIQYF. CDR3 DNA: TGTGCCAGCATAGTTGGCCAGGTAGCGGGGCCACGGGACATTCAGTACTTC.

This clone came up a few times. The chain links TRBV7-2 to TRBJ1-5; 8 positions match TRBD1. Trimming cost V 4 bases and J 2 bases; bases outside gene matches: 1. Germline V gene sequence: CDR1 SGHTA, CDR2 FQGNSA. This CDR3 region has 14 residues. CDR3 sequence: CASSSTGGNQPQHF. In DNA form, the CDR3 reads TGTGCCAGCAGCTCGACAGGGGGCAATCAGCCCCAGCATTTT.

V gene TRBV4-1 combines with J gene TRBJ1-6, with D unresolved. Trimming removed 0 bases at V and 2 bases at J, with 8 bases between. The germline gives CDR1 MGHRA, CDR2 YSYEKL. CDR3 length: 16 amino acids. The CDR3 DNA sequence: TGCGCCAGCAGCCAAGAGCCGGGGACCTATAATTCACCCCTCCACTTT. Its protein is CASSQEPGTYNSPLHF.

The chain recombines TRBV28 with TRBJ2-3; D is unresolved. Germline V gene data show CDR1 as MDHEN and CDR2 as SYDVKM. CDR3 size: 14 residues. V shed 2 bases and J shed 1 base, with 7 bases lying between them. CDR3 amino acids: CASSLLPRTDTQYF. The DNA for the CDR3 is TGTGCCAGCAGTTTACTCCCTCGCACAGATACGCAGTATTTT.

The CDR3 coding sequence is TGTGCCAGCAGTTTATGGTCCAGGCAGGAGACCCAGTACTTC. Amino acid sequence: CASSLWSRQETQYF. V and J are TRBV28 and TRBJ2-5, with D unresolved. There are 14 residues in the CDR3. Germline loops: CDR1 MDHEN, CDR2 SYDVKM. Trimming took off 0 bases at V and 5 bases at J, with 10 bases between the two ends.

The chain employs TRBV28 and TRBJ1-3; maybe TRBD1 (5 bases). The germline V gene encodes CDR1 MDHEN and CDR2 SYDVKM. This CDR3 contains 16 residues. V lost 1 base and J 0 bases, leaving 10 bases between the germline ends. This CDR3 reads CASSLYRGSSGNTIYF. For the CDR3, the DNA is TGTGCCAGCAGTTTATACCGGGGGTCCTCTGGAAACACCATATATTTT.

The chain joins TRBV19 to TRBJ1-5; TRBD1 aligns across 12 bases. The CDR3 loop spans 15 amino acids. The germline CDR1 and CDR2 sequences are LNHDA and SQIVND (reference sequence). J was trimmed by 7 bases and V by 4 bases; bases with no gene match: 5. CDR3 in amino acids: CASSTGTGGSQPQHF. CDR3 coding DNA: TGTGCCAGTAGTACCGGGACAGGGGGCTCCCAGCCCCAGCATTTT.

A word on this clone: One end of the junction fails to match germline, which may point to a read error. The rearrangement joins TRBV4-2 to TRBJ2-5; 9 bases are a match to TRBD2. The CDR3 is made up of 17 amino acids. The germline CDR1 and CDR2 sequences are LGHNA and YNFKEQ. The CDR3 protein is CASSQRPQREEGEAQYF. In DNA, the CDR3 is TGTGCCAGCAGCCAAAGGCCCCAGCGGGAGGAAGGAGAGGCCCAGTACTTC.

V usage is TRBV28 and J usage is TRBJ1-2, with 7 positions matching TRBD1. The germline gives CDR1 MDHEN, CDR2 SYDVKM. V lost 2 bases to trimming and J lost 5 bases; unmatched junction nucleotides: 5. The CDR3 contains 14 residues. CDR3 residues: CASSLTGASYGYTF. The CDR3 bases are TGTGCCAGCAGTTTAACAGGGGCATCTTATGGCTACACCTTC.

The rearrangement links TRBV28 to TRBJ1-1, with 10 bases lining up with TRBD1. The CDR3 has 13 residues. Germline CDR1 MDHEN, CDR2 SYDVKM. J gave up 5 bases and V 8 bases, and 5 bases lay outside the gene matches. Here the CDR3 DNA reads TGTGCCAGCGGTAGACAGGGGGCAACTGAAGCTTTCTTT. It yields the protein CASGRQGATEAFF.

The chain links TRBV10-2 to TRBJ2-7; TRBD1 agrees at 8 bases. J was trimmed by 8 bases and V by 5 bases; bases with no gene match: 5. This CDR3 region has 12 residues. The germline V gene encodes CDR1 WSHSY and CDR2 SAAADI. The CDR3 DNA sequence: TGCGCCAGCAGTCCGGACAGGGAACAGCAGTACGTC. It codes for CASSPDREQQYV.

This chain connects TRBV6-2 or TRBV6-3 to TRBJ2-1; 12 bases are shared with TRBD2. Germline assignment: CDR1 MNHEY and CDR2 SVGEGT. V was clipped by 4 bases and J by 15 bases; unmatched bases: 4. The CDR3 is made up of 12 amino acids. CDR3: CASSSPTSGRFF. DNA for the CDR3: TGTGCCAGCAGTTCCCCGACTAGCGGGAGGTTCTTC.

The rearrangement joins TRBV7-8 to TRBJ1-1, with D perhaps TRBD1 (5 bases). The CDR3 loop spans 16 amino acids. Germline CDR1 and CDR2: SGHVS and FQNEAQ. The V and J ends lost 4 bases and 7 bases respectively, with 22 bases between them. This CDR3 is CASSSQKPGTPSEAFF. DNA of the CDR3: TGTGCCAGCAGCTCACAAAAGCCCGGGACTCCCAGTGAAGCTTTCTTT.

This chain joins TRBV5-5 and TRBJ1-2; 9 bases are shared with TRBD1. The trim removed 2 bases at V and 8 bases at J, leaving 7 bases unmatched. The germline V gene has CDR1 SGHKS and CDR2 YYEKEE (reference sequence). The CDR3 contains 14 residues. The CDR3 DNA reads as TGTGCCAGCAGCTTTGGTACAGGGGGCGAAGGCTACACCTTC. It translates to CASSFGTGGEGYTF.

This rearrangement joins TRBV3-1 (or the pseudogene TRBV3-2) to TRBJ2-1; D gene unclear. In germline, CDR1 is LGHDT, CDR2 YNNKEL (reference sequence). The ends were cut back, 2 bases at V and 2 bases at J, with 7 bases in the middle. This CDR3 spans 14 amino acids. DNA for the CDR3: TGTGCCAGCAGCCAAATCCCCACCTACAATGAGCAGTTCTTC. This encodes CASSQIPTYNEQFF.